The text below deals with one T cell receptor beta chain. This record belongs to a study of technical replicates of blood from several donors. V shed 4 bases and J 5 bases; nucleotides not matched to a gene: 14. This CDR3 comprises 16 residues. Germline-derived CDR1 and CDR2 are MGHRA and YSYEKL. Sequenced by immunoSEQ multiplex PCR; TCRdb stores in-frame clones only, minus some. This table holds around 84,000 clones, around 90% found once. The chain is built from TRBV4-1 and TRBJ2-7; 7 bases align to TRBD1. Sequencing used T cells isolated from PBMCs. This receptor was identified in a human donor in good health. The CDR3 DNA sequence: TGCGCCAGCAGCCTAGACCGGGACAGAACTTTGCACGAGCAGTACTTC. Translation: CASSLDRDRTLHEQYF.